This entry lists 23 T cell receptor beta chains sequenced from one sample in a study of blood T cell repertoires in COVID-19. Generated by immunoSEQ multiplex PCR, the TCRdb table keeps only in-frame clones and is missing some. The sample contains 430,000 or so clones, 70% to 90% of which appear only once. Sequenced input: peripheral blood. These receptors were obtained from a man aged 18 to 30 with COVID-19, enrolled during active disease.

The J gene is TRBJ1-1, the V gene TRBV6-2 or TRBV6-3; tentative D call: TRBD1 (5 bases). Germline lookup yields CDR1 MNHEY and CDR2 SVGEGT. The CDR3 is 14 residues long. Between the trimmed V and J ends, which lost 6 bases and 5 bases, there was a span of 16 bases. Written as DNA, the CDR3 is TGTGCCAGCAGCATAAGGGGTAGAAGAACTGAAGCTTTCTTT. Encoded protein: CASSIRGRRTEAFF.

This clone was detected only once. The chain combines TRBV20-1 with TRBJ1-2, with 8 bases identical to TRBD1. Germline CDR1 DFQATT, CDR2 SNEGSKA (reference sequence). J gave up 8 bases and V 6 bases, and 5 bases lay outside the gene matches. The CDR3 spans 11 residues. CDR3 DNA sequence: TGCAGTGCCGCGACAGGGGTAGGCTACACCTTC. Protein: CSAATGVGYTF.

The chain joins TRBV7-8 to TRBJ2-3, with D perhaps matching TRBD2 (5 bases). V dropped 2 bases and J dropped 4 bases, with 13 bases sitting between them. Germline assignment: CDR1 SGHVS and CDR2 FQNEAQ. CDR3 length equals 15 residues. The CDR3 bases are TGTGCCAGCAGCTTAAGCTCTAGCCGCCCAGATACGCAGTATTTT. This codes for CASSLSSSRPDTQYF.

The chain joins TRBV6-5 to TRBJ2-7; 9 bases agree with TRBD1. The CDR3 sequence is 15 residues long. The ends lost 6 bases at V and 2 bases at J; junction bases unmatched: 8. The germline CDR1 and CDR2 sequences are MNHEY and SVGAGI. Here the CDR3 reads CASRQPGQGTYEQYF. The DNA for the CDR3 is TGTGCCAGCAGGCAACCGGGACAGGGTACCTACGAGCAGTACTTC.

A note on this clone: The same CDR3 also results from other DNA sequences found in this sample. This chain joins TRBV5-1 and TRBJ2-3; D is undetermined. From germline, CDR1 is SGHRS and CDR2 YFSETQ. This CDR3 is 12 amino acids long. The V end lost 1 base, the J end lost 5 bases, and 5 bases lay between the germline ends. The CDR3 DNA is TGCGCCAGCAGCTTGCAGGAAGATACGCAGTATTTT. Residues: CASSLQEDTQYF.

The chain carries TRBV7-9 and TRBJ1-4, with 10 bases that match TRBD1. Germline assignment: CDR1 SEHNR and CDR2 FQNEAQ (reference sequence). Losses at the gene ends were 4 bases for V and 8 bases for J; bases not matched to a gene: 7. The CDR3 loop spans 15 amino acids. The DNA of the CDR3 is TGTGCCAGCAGCTCGGGACAGGGGATCATCGAAAAACTGTTTTTT. It translates to CASSSGQGIIEKLFF.

The chain carries TRBV4-1 and TRBJ2-1; D is unresolved. CDR3 size: 13 residues. Per germline, CDR1 MGHRA and CDR2 YSYEKL. Deletions cut 1 base from V and 5 bases from J, with 6 bases between. The CDR3 here is CASSQGPHNEQFF. The DNA of the CDR3 is TGCGCCAGCAGCCAAGGGCCCCACAATGAGCAGTTCTTC.

This clone has a single count. The rearrangement uses TRBV11-3 and TRBJ2-7; D uncertain. The CDR3 sequence is 13 residues long. With 3 bases removed from V and 2 bases from J, the gap between germline ends came to 8 bases. Germline CDR1 and CDR2: SGHNT and YENEEA. The CDR3: CASSFNGAYEQYF. DNA of the CDR3: TGTGCCAGCAGCTTTAATGGAGCCTACGAGCAGTACTTC.

This chain connects TRBV3-1 (or the pseudogene TRBV3-2) to TRBJ1-5; 7 nucleotides agree with TRBD1. V trimming: 4 bases; J trimming: 7 bases; junction bases outside the gene matches: 4. This CDR3 contains 13 residues. Germline loops: CDR1 LGHDT, CDR2 YNNKEL (reference sequence). The CDR3 region has the DNA TGTGCCAGCAGCCTAGACAGGGTACAGCCCCAGCATTTT. Its protein product is CASSLDRVQPQHF.

V gene TRBV15 combines with J gene TRBJ2-3, with D possibly TRBD1 on 6 matching bases. The CDR3 totals 14 residues. V was clipped by 5 bases and J by 0 bases, with 9 bases between them. The germline gives CDR1 LNHNV, CDR2 YYDKDF (reference sequence). The CDR3: CATSPDRSTDTQYF. The CDR3 DNA reads TGTGCCACCAGCCCGGACAGAAGCACAGATACGCAGTATTTT.

This chain links TRBV15 with TRBJ1-4; the D gene is possibly TRBD1 (6 bases). CDR1 LNHNV and CDR2 YYDKDF come from the germline V gene (reference sequence). Trimming cost V 9 bases and J 5 bases, with 13 bases left between them. The CDR3 contains 13 residues. The CDR3 region has the DNA TGTGCCACGAGAACAGGGTTGAATGAAAAACTGTTTTTT. Its translation: CATRTGLNEKLFF.

This chain links TRBV27 with TRBJ1-5; D is undetermined. Trimming pared 4 bases from V and 4 bases from J, leaving 8 bases between. Germline loops: CDR1 MNHEY, CDR2 SMNVEV (reference sequence). This CDR3 is 13 amino acids long. This CDR3 is CASSSEVNQPQHF. The CDR3 coding sequence is TGTGCCAGCAGTTCGGAGGTGAATCAGCCCCAGCATTTT.

The chain combines TRBV19 with TRBJ2-7; 8 positions agree with TRBD1. Germline V gives CDR1 LNHDA, CDR2 SQIVND (reference sequence). CDR3 size: 14 residues. Germline trimming cut 6 bases from V and 6 bases from J; bases unmatched to any gene: 10. The CDR3, as DNA: TGTGCCAGTAGCCGTCCGCAGGGGGCCTCCGAGCAGTACTTC. As protein: CASSRPQGASEQYF.

V gene TRBV29-1 combines with J gene TRBJ2-5; no firm D call. Germline assignment: CDR1 SQVTM and CDR2 ANQGSEA. The CDR3 is made up of 14 amino acids. The V and J ends lost 4 bases and 1 base respectively, with 13 bases between them. The CDR3 is CSVVGRVSQETQYF. Written as DNA, the CDR3 is TGCAGCGTTGTGGGTCGGGTCTCCCAAGAGACCCAGTACTTC.

V gene TRBV2 combines with J gene TRBJ2-5; TRBD2 might be the D (5 bases). CDR1 and CDR2 from the germline V gene are SNHLY and FYNNEI. Trimming stripped 6 bases from V and 2 bases from J, with 13 bases between. CDR3 length: 14 residues. The CDR3 sequence is CASSGVSAQETQYF. In DNA, the CDR3 is TGTGCCAGCAGCGGGGTGTCGGCTCAAGAGACCCAGTACTTC.

The chain recombines TRBV12-3 or TRBV12-4 with TRBJ1-1, with D perhaps TRBD1 (5 bases). Deletions cut 6 bases from V and 4 bases from J, with 12 bases between. CDR3 length: 13 amino acids. CDR3 in amino acids: CASSRGGGTEAFF. The CDR3 nucleotides are TGTGCCAGCAGCCGCGGGGGGGGCACTGAAGCTTTCTTT.

A word on this clone: Other DNA variants within this sample encode the same CDR3. The rearrangement uses TRBV7-8 and TRBJ2-7, with 9 bases matching TRBD1. Trimming cost V 3 bases and J 4 bases; bases outside gene matches: 1. This CDR3 has 13 residues. The germline CDR1 and CDR2 sequences are SGHVS and FQNEAQ. CDR3 loop: CASSLDRGYEQYF. The CDR3 nucleotides read TGTGCCAGCAGCTTGGACAGGGGTTACGAGCAGTACTTC.

The chain employs TRBV5-1 and TRBJ2-5; no reliable D call. Between the trimmed V and J ends, which lost 2 bases and 1 base, there was a span of 6 bases. The CDR3 runs 13 residues. The germline V gene has CDR1 SGHRS and CDR2 YFSETQ. The DNA for the CDR3 is TGCGCCAGCAGCTTTGAGGTCCAAGAGACCCAGTACTTC. Its protein is CASSFEVQETQYF.

The V gene is TRBV19, the J gene TRBJ2-7, with 9 positions matching TRBD2. This CDR3 is 13 amino acids long. The junction had 2 bases not matched to a gene; V was cut back by 5 bases and J by 3 bases. CDR1 is LNHDA, CDR2 SQIVND, per germline (reference sequence). This chain's CDR3 is CASSSAGGYEQYF. Here the CDR3 DNA reads TGTGCCAGTAGTTCAGCGGGAGGCTACGAGCAGTACTTC.

In this sample, this clone turned up once. The rearrangement joins TRBV5-5 to TRBJ2-1; D is possibly TRBD2 (6 bases). The CDR3 has 15 amino acids. CDR1 and CDR2 (germline): SGHKS, YYEKEE (reference sequence). Trimming took 3 bases from V and 4 from J, leaving 14 bases between them. CDR3 residues: CASSSGLGSYNEQFF. Written as DNA, the CDR3 is TGTGCCAGCAGCTCGGGACTTGGATCATACAATGAGCAGTTCTTC.

This sequence joins TRBV19 and TRBJ2-5; 7 bases line up with TRBD2. CDR3 length: 16 residues. In germline, CDR1 is LNHDA, CDR2 SQIVND (reference sequence). With 3 bases clipped from V and 5 bases from J, the junction kept 12 bases outside the gene matches. The DNA for the CDR3 is TGTGCCAGTAGTATTGGTCCGGCGGGAGTCGGCGAGACCCAGTACTTC. Protein product: CASSIGPAGVGETQYF.

The chain links TRBV7-8 to TRBJ2-1; no firm D call. Germline CDR1 reads SGHVS; CDR2 reads FQNEAQ. This CDR3 has 12 residues. Between the trimmed V and J ends, which lost 1 base and 12 bases, there was a span of 10 bases. The chain's CDR3 is CASSLVPGGQFF. CDR3 bases: TGTGCCAGCAGCTTAGTCCCGGGTGGGCAGTTCTTC.

This chain uses TRBV19 with TRBJ1-2; 8 bases are shared with TRBD1. CDR1 is LNHDA, CDR2 SQIVND, per germline (reference sequence). CDR3 length: 15 amino acids. Unmatched junction bases numbered 6, after V lost 4 bases and J lost 2 bases. The CDR3 loop is CASSTRQGLNYGYTF. The CDR3 nucleotides are TGTGCCAGTAGTACGCGACAGGGGTTAAACTATGGCTACACCTTC.